These T cell receptor beta chains were read from a single sample in a study of cytomegalovirus exposure and HLA in healthy donors. Only in-frame clones appear in the TCRdb table, and some are missing; sequencing was by immunoSEQ multiplex PCR. The sample consists of about 170,000 clones, 60% to 85% of them appearing once. Sequencing was carried out using PBMCs. These receptors were taken from a woman between 45 and 65 years old in good health and CMV-seropositive. The CDR3 runs from the conserved cysteine through the conserved F or W. A D gene is named only where the DNA matches it firmly. Some rows have no size entry. The others give once, few or many, or a class for an expanded clone.

>TRBD2|TRBV7-2|TRBJ2-3|.
TGTGCCAGCAGCGGTAGCGGACTAGCTCCTAGCACAGATACGCAGTATTTT
CASSGSGLAPSTDTQYF
>.|TRBV14|TRBJ2-1|few
TGTGCCAGCAGCCACAGGGAAACTTACAATGAGCAGTTCTTC
CASSHRETYNEQFF
>TRBD2|TRBV7-8|TRBJ2-3|.
TGTGCCAGCAGCTCATTCGGACTAGAAACAGATACGCAGTATTTT
CASSSFGLETDTQYF
>TRBD2|TRBV4-3|TRBJ2-1|.
TGCGCCAGCAGCCAAGATAGACTAGCGGGAGGTGAGCAGTTCTTC
CASSQDRLAGGEQFF
>TRBD1|TRBV9|TRBJ2-7|once
TGTGCCAGCAGCGTACGTGACAGGGCAGGGGAGCAGTACTTC
CASSVRDRAGEQYF
>TRBD1|TRBV19|TRBJ1-2|.
TGTGCCAGTAGTACGGGACAGGATTTTTATGGCTACACCTTC
CASSTGQDFYGYTF
>.|TRBV7-6|TRBJ1-6|.
TGTGCCAGCAGCTTAAGGCAGGGATGGAATTCACCCCTCCACTTT
CASSLRQGWNSPLHF
>.|TRBV6-5|TRBJ2-7|.
TGTGCCAGCAGACCAACAGGGACCGCCTACGAGCAGTACTTC
CASRPTGTAYEQYF
>TRBD1|TRBV16|TRBJ1-2|.
TGTGCCAGCAGCCAACTCAAGGACAGGTCTTCGTATGGCTACACCTTC
CASSQLKDRSSYGYTF
>.|TRBV7-2|TRBJ1-1|.
TGTGCCAGCAGCCTGGGGCGCCAATTCACTGAAGCTTTCTTT
CASSLGRQFTEAFF
>TRBD2|TRBV5-1|TRBJ2-1|.
TGCGCCAGCAGCTTGGCTGCTAGCGGGGGTCATGAGCAGTTCTTC
CASSLAASGGHEQFF
>TRBD1|TRBV30|TRBJ1-1|few
TGTGCCTGGAGTCGAGGAGGGACAGGGGGCACTGAAGCTTTCTTT
CAWSRGGTGGTEAFF
>.|TRBV15|TRBJ1-2|.
TGTGCCACCAGCGGCGGCAGGGCCTATGGCTACACCTTC
CATSGGRAYGYTF
>.|TRBV28|TRBJ2-4|.
TGTGCCAGCAGTTTGTTAGGGGGGGACATTCAGTACTTC
CASSLLGGDIQYF
>TRBD1|TRBV6-5|TRBJ1-1|.
TGTGCCAGCGGGAGGTTATCGGGACAGGGGACTGAAGCTTTCTTT
CASGRLSGQGTEAFF
>.|TRBV7-2|TRBJ1-4|.
TGTGCCAGCAGCCCCCGTCCGGAGGAAAAACTGTTTTTT
CASSPRPEEKLFF
>TRBD1|TRBV4-1|TRBJ1-1|few
TGCGCCAGCAGCCAAGGTACAGGGGCTGCCACTGAAGCTTTCTTT
CASSQGTGAATEAFF
>TRBD1|TRBV6-6|TRBJ1-5|.
TGTGCCAGCAGTTACCCCGGGACAGAGGGTCAGCCCCAGCATTTT
CASSYPGTEGQPQHF
>.|TRBV11-3|TRBJ2-2|.
TGTGCCAGCAGCTTAGATGCAAGGGGCGGGGAGCTGTTTTTT
CASSLDARGGELFF
>.|TRBV15|TRBJ1-5|once
TGTGCCACCAGCAGAGAGCGGCGGGGGCCCCAGCATTTT
CATSRERRGPQHF
>.|TRBV30|TRBJ2-3|few
TGTGCCTGGAGTGTAGGAGGGGGCGATACGCAGTATTTT
CAWSVGGGDTQYF
>.|TRBV7-9|TRBJ2-7|.
TGTGCCAGCAGCCTGACACCCTACGAGCAGTACTTC
CASSLTPYEQYF
>TRBD1|TRBV28|TRBJ2-4|.
TGTGCCAGCAGAAGACAGGGGGCTCGGAACAGTCAGTACTTC
CASRRQGARNSQYF
>TRBD1|TRBV5-1|TRBJ2-7|.
TGCGCCAGCAGCCCCCCTCTGGGGACAGGGAGCGAGCAGTACTTC
CASSPPLGTGSEQYF
>.|TRBV18|TRBJ2-1|.
TGTGCCAGCTCAACCGGACAGTACAATGAGCAGTTCTTC
CASSTGQYNEQFF
>TRBD1|TRBV18|TRBJ2-7|.
TGTGCCAGCTCACCCCAAGGACAGGAGACCTACGAGCAGTACTTC
CASSPQGQETYEQYF
>.|TRBV4-3|TRBJ1-1|.
TGCGCCAGCAGCCAAGATGGCAGCGGCTGGAACACTGAAGCTTTCTTT
CASSQDGSGWNTEAFF